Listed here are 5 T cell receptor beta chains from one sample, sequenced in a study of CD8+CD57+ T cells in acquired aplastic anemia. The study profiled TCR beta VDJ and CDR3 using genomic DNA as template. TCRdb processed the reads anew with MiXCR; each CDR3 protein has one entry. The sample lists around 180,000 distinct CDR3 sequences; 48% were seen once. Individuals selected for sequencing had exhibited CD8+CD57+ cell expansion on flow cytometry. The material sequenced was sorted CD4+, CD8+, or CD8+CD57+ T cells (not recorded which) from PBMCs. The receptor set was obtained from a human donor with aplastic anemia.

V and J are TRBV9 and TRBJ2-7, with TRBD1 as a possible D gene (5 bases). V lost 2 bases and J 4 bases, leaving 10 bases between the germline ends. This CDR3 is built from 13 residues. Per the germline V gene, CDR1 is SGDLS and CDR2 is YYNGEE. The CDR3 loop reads CASSVGAAYEQYF. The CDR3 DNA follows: TGTGCCAGCAGCGTTGGGGCAGCTTACGAGCAGTACTTC.

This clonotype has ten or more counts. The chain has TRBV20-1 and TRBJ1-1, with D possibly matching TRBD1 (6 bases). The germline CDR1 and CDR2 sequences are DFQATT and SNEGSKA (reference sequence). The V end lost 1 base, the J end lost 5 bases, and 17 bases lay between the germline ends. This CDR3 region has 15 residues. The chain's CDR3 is CSARALQGGKTEAFF. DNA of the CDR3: TGCAGTGCTAGAGCCTTACAGGGCGGGAAGACTGAAGCTTTCTTT.

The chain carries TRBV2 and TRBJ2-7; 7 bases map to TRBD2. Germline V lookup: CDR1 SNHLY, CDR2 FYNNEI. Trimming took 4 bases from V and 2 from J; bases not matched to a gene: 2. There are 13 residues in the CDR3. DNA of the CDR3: TGTGCCAGCAGTGTGGCGGGAGCCTACGAGCAGTACTTC. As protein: CASSVAGAYEQYF.

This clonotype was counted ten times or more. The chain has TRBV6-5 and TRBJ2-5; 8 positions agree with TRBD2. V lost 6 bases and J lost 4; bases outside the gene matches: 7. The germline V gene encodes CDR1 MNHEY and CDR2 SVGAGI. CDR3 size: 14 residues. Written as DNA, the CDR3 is TGTGCCAGCAGCCTTTACCGGGGGGGAGAGACCCAGTACTTC. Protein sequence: CASSLYRGGETQYF.

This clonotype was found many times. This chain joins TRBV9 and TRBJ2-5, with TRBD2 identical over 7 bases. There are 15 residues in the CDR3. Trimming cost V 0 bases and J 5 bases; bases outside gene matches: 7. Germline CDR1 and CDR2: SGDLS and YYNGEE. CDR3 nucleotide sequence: TGTGCCAGCAGCGTAGCTGCGGGGGTGGGGGAGACCCAGTACTTC. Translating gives CASSVAAGVGETQYF.